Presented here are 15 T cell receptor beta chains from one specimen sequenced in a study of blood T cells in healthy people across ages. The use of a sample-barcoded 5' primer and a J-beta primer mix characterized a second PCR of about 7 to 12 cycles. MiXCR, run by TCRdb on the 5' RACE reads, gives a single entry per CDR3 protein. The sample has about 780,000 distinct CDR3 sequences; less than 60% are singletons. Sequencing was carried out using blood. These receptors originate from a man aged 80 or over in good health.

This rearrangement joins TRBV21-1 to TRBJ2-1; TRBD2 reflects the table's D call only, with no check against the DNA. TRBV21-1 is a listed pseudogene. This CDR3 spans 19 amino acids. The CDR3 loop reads CASSKREWKLAGVVNEQFF. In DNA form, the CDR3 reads TGTGCCAGCAGCAAACGCGAGTGGAAACTAGCGGGAGTGGTGAATGAGCAGTTCTTC.

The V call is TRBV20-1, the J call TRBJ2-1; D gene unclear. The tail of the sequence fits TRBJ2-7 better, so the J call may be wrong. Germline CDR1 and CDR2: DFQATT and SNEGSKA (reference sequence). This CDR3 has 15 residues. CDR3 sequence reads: CSARSQSVSYNEQYF. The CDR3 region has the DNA TGCAGTGCTAGGTCCCAATCGGTATCCTACAATGAGCAGTACTTC.

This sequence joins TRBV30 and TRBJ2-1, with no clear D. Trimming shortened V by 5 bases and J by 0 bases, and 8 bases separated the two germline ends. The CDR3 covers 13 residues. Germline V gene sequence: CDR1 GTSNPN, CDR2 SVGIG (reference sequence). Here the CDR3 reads CAWGWSSYNEQFF. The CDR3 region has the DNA TGTGCCTGGGGATGGAGCTCCTACAATGAGCAGTTCTTC.

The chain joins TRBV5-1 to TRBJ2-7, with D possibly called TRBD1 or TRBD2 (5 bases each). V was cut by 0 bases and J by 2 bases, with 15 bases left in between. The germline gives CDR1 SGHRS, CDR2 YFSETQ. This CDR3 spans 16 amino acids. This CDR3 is CASSLVAGTATYEQYF. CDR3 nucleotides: TGCGCCAGCAGCTTGGTAGCCGGGACGGCCACCTACGAGCAGTACTTC.

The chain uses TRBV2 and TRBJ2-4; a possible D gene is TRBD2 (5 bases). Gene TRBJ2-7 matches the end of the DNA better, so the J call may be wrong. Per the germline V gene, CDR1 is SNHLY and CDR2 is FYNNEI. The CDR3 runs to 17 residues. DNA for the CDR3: TGTGCCAGCAGTTCCCGGGTGGGCGTCGGGGATTCCTACGAGCAGTACTTC. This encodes CASSSRVGVGDSYEQYF.

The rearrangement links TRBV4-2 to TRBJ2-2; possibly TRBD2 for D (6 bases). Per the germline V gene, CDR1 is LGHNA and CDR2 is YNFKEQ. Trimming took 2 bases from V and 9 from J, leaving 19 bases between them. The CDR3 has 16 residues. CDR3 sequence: CASSQPTGTSGRELFF. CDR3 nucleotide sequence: TGTGCCAGCAGCCAACCTACTGGGACTTCCGGGCGGGAGCTGTTTTTT.

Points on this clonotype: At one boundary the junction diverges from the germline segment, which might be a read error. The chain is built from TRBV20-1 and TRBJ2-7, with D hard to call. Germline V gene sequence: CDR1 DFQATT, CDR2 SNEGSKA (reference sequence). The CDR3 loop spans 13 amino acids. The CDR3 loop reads CSAREVGSDEQYF. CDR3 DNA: TGCAGTGCGAGAGAGGTCGGGTCCGACGAGCAGTACTTC.

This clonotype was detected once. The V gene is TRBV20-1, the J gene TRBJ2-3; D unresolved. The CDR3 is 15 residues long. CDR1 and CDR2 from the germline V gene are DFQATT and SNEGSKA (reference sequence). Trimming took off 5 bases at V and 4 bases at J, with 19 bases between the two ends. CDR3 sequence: CSAGAKIGFADTQYF. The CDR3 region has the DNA TGCAGTGCTGGAGCGAAAATCGGGTTCGCAGATACGCAGTATTTT.

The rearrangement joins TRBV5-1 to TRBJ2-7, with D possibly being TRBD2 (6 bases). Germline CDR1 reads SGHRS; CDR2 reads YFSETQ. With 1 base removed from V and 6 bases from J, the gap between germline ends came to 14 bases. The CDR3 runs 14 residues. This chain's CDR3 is CASSLREREAEQYF. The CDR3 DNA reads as TGCGCCAGCAGCTTGAGGGAAAGGGAGGCCGAGCAGTACTTC.

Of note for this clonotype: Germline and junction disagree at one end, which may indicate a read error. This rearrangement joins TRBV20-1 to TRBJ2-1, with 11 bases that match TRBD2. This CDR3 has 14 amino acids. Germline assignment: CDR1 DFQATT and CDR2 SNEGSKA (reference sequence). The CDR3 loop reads CSALAGGSNNEQFF. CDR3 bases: TGCAGTGCCCTAGCGGGGGGCTCCAACAATGAGCAGTTCTTC.

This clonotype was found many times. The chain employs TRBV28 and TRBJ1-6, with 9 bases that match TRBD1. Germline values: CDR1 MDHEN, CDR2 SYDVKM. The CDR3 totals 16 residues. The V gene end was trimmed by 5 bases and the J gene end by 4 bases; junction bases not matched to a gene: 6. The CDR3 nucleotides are TGTGCCAGCAGTCGAACAGGGGGCTGGTATAATTCACCCCTCCACTTT. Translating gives CASSRTGGWYNSPLHF.

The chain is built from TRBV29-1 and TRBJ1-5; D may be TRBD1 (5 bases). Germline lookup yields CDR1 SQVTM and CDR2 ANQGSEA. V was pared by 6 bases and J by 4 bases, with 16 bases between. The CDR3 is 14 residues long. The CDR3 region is CSVTVGRENQPQHF. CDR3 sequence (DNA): TGCAGCGTCACGGTGGGCAGGGAAAATCAGCCCCAGCATTTT. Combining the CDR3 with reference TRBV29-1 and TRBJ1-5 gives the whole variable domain SAVISQKPSRDICQRGTSLTIQCQVDSQVTMMFWYRQQPGQSLTLIATANQGSEATYESGFVIDKFPISRPNLTFSTLTVSNMSPEDSSIYLCSVTVGRENQPQHFGDGTRLSIL.

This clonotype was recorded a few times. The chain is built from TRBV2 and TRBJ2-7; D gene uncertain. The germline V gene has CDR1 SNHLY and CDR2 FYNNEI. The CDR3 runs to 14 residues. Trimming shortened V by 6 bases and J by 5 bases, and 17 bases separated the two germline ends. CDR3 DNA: TGTGCCAGCAGGAACGAACTGGCCTCGGACGAGCAGTACTTC. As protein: CASRNELASDEQYF. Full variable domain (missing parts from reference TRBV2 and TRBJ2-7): EPEVTQTPSHQVTQMGQEVILRCVPISNHLYFYWYRQILGQKVEFLVSFYNNEISEKSEIFDDQFSVERPDGSNFTLKIRSTKLEDSAMYFCASRNELASDEQYFGPGTRLTVT.

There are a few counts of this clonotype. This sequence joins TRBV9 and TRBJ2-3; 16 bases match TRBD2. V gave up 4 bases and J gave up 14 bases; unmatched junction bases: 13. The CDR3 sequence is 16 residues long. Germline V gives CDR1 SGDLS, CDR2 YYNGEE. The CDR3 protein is CASSPGLAGGGRYAYF. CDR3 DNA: TGTGCCAGCAGCCCGGGACTAGCGGGAGGGGGGAGATACGCGTATTTT.

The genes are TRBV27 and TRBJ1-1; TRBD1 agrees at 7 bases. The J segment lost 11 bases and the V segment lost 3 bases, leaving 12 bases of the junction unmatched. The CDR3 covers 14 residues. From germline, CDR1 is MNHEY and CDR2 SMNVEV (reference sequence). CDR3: CASSLGQTVGMAFF. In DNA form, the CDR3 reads TGTGCCAGCAGTTTGGGACAGACCGTTGGAATGGCTTTCTTT.